This paragraph reports one TCR beta chain. The assay was immunoSEQ multiplex PCR, and TCRdb's table has in-frame clones only and misses some. The sample includes roughly 100,000 clones, roughly 90% of them seen just once. V was trimmed by 7 bases and J by 4 bases, leaving 13 bases between them. The CDR3 covers 13 residues. CDR1 and CDR2 (germline): SGHAT, FQNNGV. These data are taken from a study of blood T cell repertoires in COVID-19. Study summary: COVID-19 samples from acute and convalescent phases originated in the United States, Italy and Spain. T cells, B-cell-depleted T cells, or PBMCs provided the cDNA or gDNA that served as material.

The chain couples TRBV11-2 to TRBJ1-1; maybe TRBD1 (6 bases). Sequenced: peripheral blood. The TCR was taken from a woman aged 55-70 years with acute or convalescent COVID-19. The CDR3 region has the DNA TGTGCCAGCAACTACCGGGGGGCCACTGAAGCTTTCTTT. Translating it yields CASNYRGATEAFF.